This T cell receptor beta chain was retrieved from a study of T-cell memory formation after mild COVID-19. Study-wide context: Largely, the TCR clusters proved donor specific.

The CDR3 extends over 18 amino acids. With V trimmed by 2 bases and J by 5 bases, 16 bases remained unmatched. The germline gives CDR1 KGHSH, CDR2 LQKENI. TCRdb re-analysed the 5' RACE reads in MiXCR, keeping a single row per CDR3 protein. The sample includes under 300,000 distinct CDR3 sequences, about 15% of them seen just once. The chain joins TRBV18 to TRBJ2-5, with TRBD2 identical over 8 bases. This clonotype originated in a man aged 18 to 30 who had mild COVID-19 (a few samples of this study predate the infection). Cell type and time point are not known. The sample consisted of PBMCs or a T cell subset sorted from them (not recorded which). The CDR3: CASSPSAGATWYSETQYF. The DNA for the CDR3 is TGTGCCAGCTCACCATCAGCGGGGGCCACCTGGTATAGTGAGACCCAGTACTTC.